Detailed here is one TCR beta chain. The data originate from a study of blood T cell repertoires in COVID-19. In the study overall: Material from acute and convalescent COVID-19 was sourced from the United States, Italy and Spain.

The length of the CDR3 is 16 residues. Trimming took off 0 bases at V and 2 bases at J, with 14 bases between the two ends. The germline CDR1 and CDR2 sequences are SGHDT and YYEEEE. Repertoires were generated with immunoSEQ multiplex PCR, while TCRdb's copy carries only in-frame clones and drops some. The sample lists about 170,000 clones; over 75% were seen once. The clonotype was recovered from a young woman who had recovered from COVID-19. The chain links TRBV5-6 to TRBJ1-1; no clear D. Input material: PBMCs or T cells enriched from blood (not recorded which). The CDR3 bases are TGTGCCAGCAGCTTGGAAATCCGTTGGGCAAACACTGAAGCTTTCTTT. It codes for CASSLEIRWANTEAFF.